This TCR beta chain comes out of a study of blood T cells in healthy people across ages. Study-wide findings and caveats: Long-lived donors had more naive CD4+ cells and higher diversity than aged donors. Older individuals had lower TCR beta diversity per million T cells (the decline was roughly linear).

Next came a second PCR, run for about 7 to 12 cycles, which used a sample-barcoded 5' primer along with a J-beta primer mix. Each TCR beta cDNA got a 12-nucleotide random molecular identifier. TCRdb processed the 5' RACE reads anew with MiXCR; each CDR3 protein has one entry. The sample has roughly 1.6 million distinct CDR3 sequences; 30% to 40% are singletons. Concerning this clonotype: Its antigen is not known. Its ends do not fully match the called genes, so a read error is possible.

This CDR3 has 17 amino acids. Germline CDR1 and CDR2: MNHNY and SVGAGI (reference sequence). V and J are TRBV6-6 and TRBJ2-6, with D perhaps being TRBD1 or TRBD2 (6 bases each). Sequenced material: blood. The source of this sequence is a woman aged 30 to 39 in good health. The DNA of the CDR3 is TGTGCCAGCATTAGGTCCCTCGGGGGCTCTGGGGCCAACGTCATGACTTTC. Protein sequence: CASIRSLGGSGANVMTF.